One sample yielded the 30 T cell receptor beta chains listed below, sequenced in a study of T cell repertoires in cytomegalovirus infection (dated by TCRdb to about 2019). The reads were generated on an Illumina HiSeq 1500. TCRdb reanalyzed the raw reads on its own, using fastp at Q25 for trimming and MiXCR for clone calling, and kept in-frame beta chains. Each record represents a unique CDR3 protein, reported with the most common genes and DNA among its rows. The sample table contains about 740,000 distinct CDR3 sequences; only one count was recorded for 35% to 45% of them. Around 2.8% of the sample is taken by the ten largest. Specimen: PBMCs. All receptors come from a human donor in good health (CMV status not recorded). Some clones in this sample may be carry-over from other donors' samples.

As for this clonotype: Its ends do not fully match the called genes, so a read error is possible. This chain joins TRBV7-7 and TRBJ2-2; possible D gene TRBD1, 7 bases. Germline V gene sequence: CDR1 SSHAT, CDR2 FNYEAQ (reference sequence). This CDR3 has 13 amino acids. CDR3 bases: TGTGCTACCAGGGGGGAAAACAGCGGGGAGCTGTTTTTT. Amino acids: CATRGENSGELFF. The variable domain in full, completed from reference TRBV7-7 and TRBJ2-2, reads GAGVSQSPRYKVTKRGQDVTLRCDPISSHATLYWYQQALGQGPEFLTYFNYEAQPDKSGLPSDRFSAERPEGSISTLTIQRTEQRDSAMYRCATRGENSGELFFGEGSRLTVL.

The chain joins TRBV4-1 to TRBJ1-1; D unclear. V lost 4 bases and J lost 7, with 13 bases in between. CDR1 and CDR2 (germline): MGHRA, YSYEKL. The CDR3 is 13 amino acids. CDR3 nucleotide sequence: TGCGCCAGCAGCCCCTATTTGGGGAATGAAGCTTTCTTT. The encoded protein is CASSPYLGNEAFF.

The V call is TRBV27, the J call TRBJ2-2; no reliable D call. The V end was cut by 7 bases, the J end by 4 bases, with 16 bases between. This CDR3 contains 15 residues. Germline CDR1 MNHEY, CDR2 SMNVEV (reference sequence). The chain's CDR3 is CASTRSSVGTGELFF. Written as DNA, the CDR3 is TGTGCCAGCACCCGGTCATCAGTGGGCACCGGGGAGCTGTTTTTT.

The chain employs TRBV5-8 and TRBJ2-3; weak D call: TRBD1 (6 bases). Deletions cut 4 bases from V and 1 base from J, with 13 bases between. The germline gives CDR1 SGHTS, CDR2 YDEGEE. The CDR3 extends over 15 amino acids. CDR3 amino acids: CASSIRQDRTDTQYF. In DNA, the CDR3 is TGTGCCAGCAGCATTAGACAGGATCGCACAGATACGCAGTATTTT. Full variable domain (rest looked up from reference TRBV5-8 and TRBJ2-3): EAGVTQSPTHLIKTRGQQATLRCSPISGHTSVYWYQQALGLGLQFLLWYDEGEERNRGNFPPRFSGRQFPNYSSELNVNALELEDSALYLCASSIRQDRTDTQYFGPGTRLTVL.

The chain combines TRBV29-1 with TRBJ2-5, with D possibly being TRBD2 (6 bases). The V end was cut by 6 bases, the J end by 5 bases, with 16 bases between. Germline V gene data show CDR1 as SQVTM and CDR2 as ANQGSEA. The CDR3 length is 13 residues. CDR3 sequence (DNA): TGCAGCGTGGGAGGACTATTCGGGGAGACCCAGTACTTC. This gives the protein CSVGGLFGETQYF.

This clonotype came up a few times. This chain uses TRBV6-1 with TRBJ1-3, with TRBD1 matching 10 bases. CDR1 is MNHNS, CDR2 SASEGT, per germline. CDR3 length: 15 amino acids. V dropped 6 bases and J dropped 3; count of bases not matched to a gene: 5. CDR3 bases: TGTGCCAGCAGAGCCGGGACAGGGGTTGGAAACACCATATATTTT. Translation: CASRAGTGVGNTIYF.

This clonotype appeared a few times. This sequence joins TRBV7-9 and TRBJ2-7, with 8 bases identical to TRBD1. After removal of 0 bases from V and 3 bases from J, the junction contained 4 bases not matched to a gene. From germline, CDR1 is SEHNR and CDR2 FQNEAQ (reference sequence). The CDR3 is 15 residues long. DNA of the CDR3: TGTGCCAGCAGCTTAGCGCGGACAGGGAACTACGAGCAGTACTTC. Translation gives CASSLARTGNYEQYF.

As for this clonotype: The conserved closing phenylalanine or tryptophan is absent in this CDR3, likely reflecting a read error. This rearrangement joins TRBV7-2 to TRBJ1-6, with 8 bases that match TRBD1. The V gene's germline CDR1 is SGHTA and CDR2 FQGNSA. Unmatched junction bases numbered 10, after V lost 8 bases and J lost 7 bases. The CDR3 has 15 residues. CDR3 amino acids: CASGQGSRGNSPLHL. CDR3 DNA sequence: TGTGCCAGCGGACAGGGCTCCCGGGGGAATTCACCCCTCCACTTG.

There are a few counts of this clonotype. CDR3 region: CASRPTTIQETQYF. DNA of the CDR3: TGTGCCAGCAGGCCGACTACCATTCAAGAGACCCAGTACTTC. The V gene is TRBV7-8, the J gene TRBJ2-5; a possible D gene is TRBD2 (5 bases). Trimming stripped 6 bases from V and 2 bases from J, with 13 bases between. Germline CDR1 and CDR2: SGHVS and FQNEAQ. CDR3 length: 14 residues. The full variable domain, in which reference TRBV7-8 and TRBJ2-5 provide the parts outside the CDR3, is GAGVSQSPRYKVAKRGQDVALRCDPISGHVSLFWYQQALGQGPEFLTYFQNEAQLDKSGLPSDRFFAERPEGSVSTLKIQRTQQEDSAVYLCASRPTTIQETQYFGPGTRLLVL.

This clonotype was counted a few times. This chain links TRBV7-9 with TRBJ1-2; TRBD1 aligns across 11 bases. Looked up from germline, CDR1 is SEHNR and CDR2 is FQNEAQ (reference sequence). The CDR3 is 13 amino acids. The trim removed 5 bases at V and 8 bases at J, leaving 4 bases unmatched. In DNA form, the CDR3 reads TGTGCCAGCAGCCAGGACAGGGGGCTGGGCTACACCTTC. Its protein product is CASSQDRGLGYTF.

This clonotype was seen more than once but under ten times. The chain links TRBV19 to TRBJ1-5; the D is unclear. Germline V gene sequence: CDR1 LNHDA, CDR2 SQIVND (reference sequence). Trimming took 8 bases from V and 3 from J, leaving 11 bases between them. The CDR3 sequence is 13 residues long. CDR3 bases: TGTGCCAGTTTTGACGGCTACAATCAGCCCCAGCATTTT. It encodes CASFDGYNQPQHF. The full variable domain, its missing parts supplied by reference TRBV19 and TRBJ1-5, is DGGITQSPKYLFRKEGQNVTLSCEQNLNHDAMYWYRQDPGQGLRLIYYSQIVNDFQKGDIAEGYSVSREKKESFPLTVTSAQKNPTAFYLCASFDGYNQPQHFGDGTRLSIL.

This chain links TRBV11-2 with TRBJ2-6, with D perhaps matching TRBD1 (6 bases). The ends were cut back, 7 bases at V and 4 bases at J, with 23 bases in the middle. Per germline, CDR1 SGHAT and CDR2 FQNNGV. The CDR3 contains 18 residues. The CDR3 loop is CASTPRTEVSRGANVLTF. The CDR3 nucleotides read TGTGCCAGCACCCCCCGGACAGAGGTATCGAGGGGGGCCAACGTCCTGACTTTC.

The chain couples TRBV6-5 to TRBJ2-7, with 8 bases fitting TRBD1. V trimming: 5 bases; J trimming: 0 bases; junction bases outside the gene matches: 9. Germline values: CDR1 MNHEY, CDR2 SVGAGI. The CDR3 sequence is 16 residues long. The CDR3 DNA is TGTGCCAGCAGTCCTCCTAGGACAGGGAGCTCCTACGAGCAGTACTTC. It specifies CASSPPRTGSSYEQYF.

V is TRBV6-5 and J is TRBJ2-1; D remains unclear. There are 14 residues in the CDR3. V shed 0 bases and J shed 6 bases, with 9 bases lying between them. Germline-derived CDR1 and CDR2 are MNHEY and SVGAGI. CDR3 region: CASSYSSLLNEQFF. The CDR3 bases are TGTGCCAGCAGTTACTCATCCCTCCTCAATGAGCAGTTCTTC.

This clonotype was seen only a few times. The rearrangement links TRBV7-9 to TRBJ2-7, with D hard to call. The germline V and J ends were trimmed by 6 bases and 3 bases, with 9 bases remaining between them. The V gene's germline CDR1 is SEHNR and CDR2 FQNEAQ (reference sequence). CDR3 length equals 12 residues. The CDR3 bases are TGTGCCAGCAGACAAATTGGCTACGAGCAGTACTTC. Its protein product is CASRQIGYEQYF.

The V gene is TRBV27, the J gene TRBJ2-2; D not resolved. The CDR3 contains 14 residues. Germline CDR1 reads MNHEY; CDR2 reads SMNVEV (reference sequence). Trimming pared 1 base from V and 2 bases from J, leaving 5 bases between. As DNA, the CDR3 is TGTGCCAGCAGTTTATGGCTCAACACCGGGGAGCTGTTTTTT. Encoded protein: CASSLWLNTGELFF.

The chain has TRBV6-2 or TRBV6-3 and TRBJ2-7; TRBD1 or TRBD2 may be the D gene (5 bases each). The CDR3 length is 15 residues. Germline CDR1 MNHEY, CDR2 SVGEGT. Trimming shortened V by 3 bases and J by 3 bases, and 15 bases separated the two germline ends. CDR3 region: CASSYGGTYNYEQYF. In DNA, the CDR3 is TGTGCCAGCAGTTATGGTGGGACGTACAACTACGAGCAGTACTTC.

This clonotype showed up just a few times. The rearrangement links TRBV7-6 to TRBJ2-1, with 8 bases lining up with TRBD2. CDR1 is SGHVS, CDR2 FNYEAQ, per germline. The V and J ends lost 1 base and 4 bases, in that order; junction bases with no gene match: 3. This CDR3 contains 15 residues. The CDR3 coding sequence is TGTGCCAGCAGCTTAGGCGGGGGGCGGTACAATGAGCAGTTCTTC. Amino acid sequence: CASSLGGGRYNEQFF.

This clonotype was seen a few times. Relative to the germline gene, one junction end is altered; a read error may explain this. J is TRBJ1-4 and V is TRBV10-3, with D hard to call. Germline CDR1 reads ENHRY; CDR2 reads SYGVKD. The length of the CDR3 is 13 residues. Written as DNA, the CDR3 is TGTGCCATCAGTGAGGCCTCCGGGATCCGAGCGACTTTT. Protein product: CAISEASGIRATF.

This clonotype came up a few times. The chain couples TRBV3-1 to TRBJ1-1; maybe TRBD1 (6 bases). Trimming cost V 2 bases and J 5 bases, with 9 bases left between them. The CDR3 extends over 13 amino acids. Per the germline V gene, CDR1 is LGHDT and CDR2 is YNNKEL (reference sequence). The CDR3 region is CASSQTRGTEAFF. The CDR3 DNA follows: TGTGCCAGCAGCCAAACAAGGGGGACTGAAGCTTTCTTT.

The table lists this clonotype with a few counts. This chain links TRBV20-1 with TRBJ2-2; D is perhaps TRBD1 (5 bases). From germline, CDR1 is DFQATT and CDR2 SNEGSKA (reference sequence). The CDR3 has 13 amino acids. The DNA for the CDR3 is TGCGGGGCTCTGGGTGCGGTCACCGGGGAGCTGTTTTTT. It translates to CGALGAVTGELFF.

This clonotype occurred a few times. J is TRBJ2-7 and V is TRBV7-6, with D uncertain. Trimming stripped 5 bases from V and 6 bases from J, with 11 bases between. Germline V gene lookup returns CDR1 SGHVS and CDR2 FNYEAQ. CDR3 length equals 12 residues. The CDR3 reads CASSAALGEQYF. The CDR3 coding sequence is TGTGCCAGCAGCGCCGCCCTGGGCGAGCAGTACTTC.

V and J are TRBV7-2 and TRBJ2-2; D gene unclear. CDR3 length: 16 amino acids. CDR1 and CDR2 from the germline V gene are SGHTA and FQGNSA. Trimming left V 0 bases short and J 0 bases short, with 8 bases between. The CDR3 region has the DNA TGTGCCAGCAGCTTAGCGCTTGGAGCGAACACCGGGGAGCTGTTTTTT. Translating it yields CASSLALGANTGELFF.

This chain uses TRBV6-5 with TRBJ2-2; 7 bases map to TRBD1. Per the germline V gene, CDR1 is MNHEY and CDR2 is SVGAGI. This CDR3 region has 14 residues. V gave up 6 bases and J gave up 3 bases; unmatched junction bases: 4. The CDR3 is CASSRDSDTGELFF. CDR3 DNA: TGTGCCAGCAGCCGGGACAGTGACACCGGGGAGCTGTTTTTT.

This clonotype has just a few counts. The chain links TRBV7-9 to TRBJ1-3, with a possible D match to TRBD1 (5 bases). There are 15 residues in the CDR3. Germline loops: CDR1 SEHNR, CDR2 FQNEAQ (reference sequence). Trimming cost V 0 bases and J 2 bases, with 8 bases left between them. The CDR3 DNA reads TGTGCCAGCAGCTTAGCAAGGGGAACTGGAAACACCATATATTTT. Translation gives CASSLARGTGNTIYF.

For the CDR3, the DNA is TGTGCCAGTAGACGGACAGGGGTAAATTCACCCCTCCACTTT. Translation gives CASRRTGVNSPLHF. J is TRBJ1-6 and V is TRBV19; 9 positions agree with TRBD1. This CDR3 is 14 amino acids long. The ends lost 6 bases at V and 7 bases at J; junction bases unmatched: 4. Germline V CDR1 and CDR2: LNHDA, SQIVND (reference sequence). The variable domain in full, completed from reference TRBV19 and TRBJ1-6, reads DGGITQSPKYLFRKEGQNVTLSCEQNLNHDAMYWYRQDPGQGLRLIYYSQIVNDFQKGDIAEGYSVSREKKESFPLTVTSAQKNPTAFYLCASRRTGVNSPLHFGNGTRLTVT.

The chain joins TRBV28 to TRBJ2-1; weak D call: TRBD1 (7 bases). Trimming removed 7 bases from V and 7 bases from J, with 23 bases in between. This CDR3 contains 16 residues. Per germline, CDR1 MDHEN and CDR2 SYDVKM. CDR3 coding DNA: TGTGCCAGCATCCAGCCCCTCGCGACAGGGAGGAATGAGCAGTTCTTC. As protein: CASIQPLATGRNEQFF. Using reference TRBV28 and TRBJ2-1 for the parts outside the CDR3, the full variable domain is DVKVTQSSRYLVKRTGEKVFLECVQDMDHENMFWYRQDPGLGLRLIYFSYDVKMKEKGDIPEGYSVSREKKERFSLILESASTNQTSMYLCASIQPLATGRNEQFFGPGTRLTVL.

This clonotype came up a few times. This rearrangement joins TRBV7-2 to TRBJ1-1; 9 nucleotides agree with TRBD1. The length of the CDR3 is 18 residues. Looked up from germline, CDR1 is SGHTA and CDR2 is FQGNSA. The trim removed 4 bases at V and 1 base at J, leaving 13 bases unmatched. CDR3 residues: CASSSTGGRGIRNTEAFF. The CDR3 DNA sequence: TGTGCCAGCAGCTCGACAGGGGGGAGGGGAATAAGGAACACTGAAGCTTTCTTT.

The table lists this clonotype with a few counts. This chain uses TRBV29-1 with TRBJ1-1; D remains unclear. This CDR3 is 13 amino acids long. CDR1 and CDR2 (germline): SQVTM, ANQGSEA. V gave up 3 bases and J gave up 4 bases, with 12 bases separating them. The CDR3 DNA reads as TGCAGCGTTGACGGGGTGACGGTCACTGAAGCTTTCTTT. The encoded protein is CSVDGVTVTEAFF.

The chain recombines TRBV27 with TRBJ1-6, with a possible D match to TRBD1 (6 bases). Germline CDR1 is MNHEY and CDR2 is SMNVEV (reference sequence). The ends were cut back, 3 bases at V and 5 bases at J, with 14 bases in the middle. The CDR3 length is 16 residues. This CDR3 reads CASSFRGAGNNSPLHF. CDR3 coding DNA: TGTGCCAGCAGTTTCAGGGGCGCAGGGAATAATTCACCCCTCCACTTT.